One and the same sample provided the 5 T cell receptor beta chains below, sequenced in a study of blood T cell repertoires in COVID-19. Measured with immunoSEQ multiplex PCR; TCRdb has only the in-frame clones, and not every one. The sample holds about 240,000 clones; about 85% are singletons and the top ten take 7.2%. The sequenced sample was peripheral blood. The receptor set was obtained from a man aged 55 to 70 who had recovered from COVID-19.

The chain joins TRBV5-1 to TRBJ2-6; 7 nucleotides line up with TRBD1. Germline CDR1 SGHRS, CDR2 YFSETQ. V shed 3 bases and J 1 base; nucleotides not matched to a gene: 7. The CDR3 consists of 17 residues. The CDR3 spells CASSSFGQVSGANVLTF. The CDR3 coding sequence is TGCGCCAGCAGCTCATTCGGACAGGTATCTGGGGCCAACGTCCTGACTTTC.

This chain joins TRBV9 and TRBJ1-2; the D is unclear. Trimming removed 1 base from V and 2 bases from J, with 6 bases in between. Germline V lookup: CDR1 SGDLS, CDR2 YYNGEE. The CDR3 covers 13 residues. Written as DNA, the CDR3 is TGTGCCAGCAGCGTAATCCAGAACTATGGCTACACCTTC. This sequence encodes CASSVIQNYGYTF.

The chain is built from TRBV9 and TRBJ1-1; the D is unclear. Germline loops: CDR1 SGDLS, CDR2 YYNGEE. The CDR3 is 11 amino acids. V was pared by 5 bases and J by 5 bases, with 7 bases between. For the CDR3, the DNA is TGTGCCAGCAGGAGCGGGACTGAAGCTTTCTTT. Its protein is CASRSGTEAFF.

The gene calls are TRBV10-3 and TRBJ2-2, with D perhaps matching TRBD1 (6 bases). Trimming shortened V by 8 bases and J by 3 bases, and 10 bases separated the two germline ends. Germline V CDR1 and CDR2: ENHRY, SYGVKD. This CDR3 has 13 amino acids. The CDR3 reads CAIRDTDTGELFF. CDR3 bases: TGTGCCATCCGGGACACAGACACCGGGGAGCTGTTTTTT.

The chain has TRBV24-1 and TRBJ1-1, with 10 nucleotides matching TRBD1. Unmatched junction bases numbered 5, after V lost 4 bases and J lost 7 bases. This CDR3 region has 14 residues. The V gene's germline CDR1 is KGHDR and CDR2 SFDVKD. The chain's CDR3 is CATSDPGQGGEAFF. CDR3 nucleotides: TGTGCCACCAGTGACCCTGGACAGGGGGGTGAAGCTTTCTTT.